This TCR beta chain was identified during a study of cytomegalovirus exposure and HLA in healthy donors. Background on the study: Caucasian-associated ancestry cluster membership applied to just over 80% of over 350 genotyped donors.

The CDR3 length is 18 residues. Trimming left V 1 base short and J 1 base short, with 14 bases between. Germline assignment: CDR1 SGHVS and CDR2 FNYEAQ. 60 Vbeta and 13 Jbeta primers were used in PCR. The table came from immunoSEQ multiplex PCR; TCRdb's copy has only in-frame clones and leaves some out. The sample consists of over 85,000 clones, 60% to 80% of them appearing once. Findings and limits, study-wide: TCR beta V- and J-gene trimming was later associated with a missense DCLRE1C variant. TCR beta sequences reportedly predicted most subjects' HLA-A and HLA-B alleles accurately. In a later analysis, the majority of CMV-associated beta chains seemingly showed HLA restriction.

Worth noting for this clone: Antigen: not known.

The receptor was isolated from a female donor in good health and CMV-seronegative. V is TRBV7-6 and J is TRBJ2-6; possible D gene TRBD2, 6 bases. Sequenced material: PBMCs. As DNA, the CDR3 is TGTGCCAGCAGCTTAGGGAGGAGGGTAGGATCTGGGGCCAACGTCCTGACTTTC. Encoded protein: CASSLGRRVGSGANVLTF.